What follows is one T cell receptor (beta chain) and its context. Germline CDR1 and CDR2: SGHDN and FVKESK. This CDR3 is 13 amino acids long. With 5 bases removed from V and 3 bases from J, the gap between germline ends came to 10 bases. Libraries were prepared by immunoSEQ multiplex PCR; TCRdb keeps only in-frame clonotypes and omits some of them. Among about 81,000 clones, about 92% were seen once, and the ten largest hold more than 13%. The data derive from a study of OX40 agonist ivuxolimab in advanced cancers. Study at large: Previous treatment with anti-PD-1, anti-PD-L1 or anti-CTLA-4 therapy was allowed; 30% to 50% had received some.

The rearrangement uses TRBV14 and TRBJ1-2; D ambiguous. Sample: CD4+ or CD8+ T cells sorted from blood, taken in a trial of the OX40 agonist ivuxolimab. The sequence was collected from an adult with an advanced solid tumor such as melanoma, head and neck, liver or kidney cancer. CDR3 in DNA: TGTGCCAGCAGCAAAGGGCAGTACTATGGCTACACCTTC. This codes for CASSKGQYYGYTF.